This T cell receptor (beta chain) was recorded in a study of blood T cell repertoires in COVID-19. On the study more broadly: T cells, B-cell-depleted T cells, or PBMCs provided the cDNA or gDNA that served as material.

The data were produced by immunoSEQ multiplex PCR, yet TCRdb's version contains in-frame clones alone and is incomplete. Of 150,000 to 200,000 clones in the sample, about 86% were seen once. The clonotype comes from a middle-aged man with active or convalescent COVID-19. Sequenced input: peripheral blood.

CDR3 residues: CASSPPGRASTGELFF. CDR3 bases: TGTGCCAGCTCACCACCCGGCAGGGCGAGCACCGGGGAGCTGTTTTTT. The chain uses TRBV18 and TRBJ2-2; a possible D gene is TRBD1 (5 bases). Germline CDR1 and CDR2: KGHSH and LQKENI. V lost 0 bases and J lost 4, with 12 bases in between. The CDR3 has 16 residues. The full variable domain, completed using reference TRBV18 and TRBJ2-2, is NAGVMQNPRHLVRRRGQEARLRCSPMKGHSHVYWYRQLPEEGLKFMVYLQKENIIDESGMPKERFSAEFPKEGPSILRIQQVVRGDSAAYFCASSPPGRASTGELFFGEGSRLTVL.